The 26 T cell receptor beta chains below were found in one sample sequenced in a study of T cells after somatic rescue of genetic block. TCRdb's copy holds only in-frame clones and misses some; the assay was immunoSEQ multiplex PCR. The sample includes around 50,000 clones, approximately 96% of them seen just once. The source material was peripheral blood mononuclear cells (PBMCs). The receptors derive from a child in the first two years of life.

In regard to this clone: The same CDR3 arises from other DNA sequences in this sample as well. For the CDR3, the DNA is TGTGCCAGCAGCTTAGCTAACTATGGCTACACCTTC. Translated: CASSLANYGYTF. V is TRBV7-9 and J is TRBJ1-2; D unclear. CDR3 length equals 12 residues. V was trimmed by 0 bases and J by 1 base, leaving 0 bases between them. Germline assignment: CDR1 SEHNR and CDR2 FQNEAQ (reference sequence).

The chain recombines TRBV5-5 with TRBJ2-2, with 7 bases aligning to TRBD1. V shed 4 bases and J 0 bases; nucleotides not matched to a gene: 3. The CDR3 loop spans 15 amino acids. Germline V gives CDR1 SGHKS, CDR2 YYEKEE (reference sequence). The CDR3 DNA is TGTGCCAGCAGCCCTGACAGGGCGAACACCGGGGAGCTGTTTTTT. This codes for CASSPDRANTGELFF.

The chain couples TRBV6-5 to TRBJ2-7, with D tentatively TRBD1 (6 bases). V lost 0 bases to trimming and J lost 2 bases, with 8 bases between them. Germline V gene lookup returns CDR1 MNHEY and CDR2 SVGAGI. The length of the CDR3 is 14 residues. The CDR3 DNA follows: TGTGCCAGCAGTTACTCGTGGACAGCCTACGAGCAGTACTTC. Protein product: CASSYSWTAYEQYF.

The rearrangement joins TRBV5-5 to TRBJ2-1; TRBD2 matches 7 bases. V lost 0 bases and J lost 3; bases outside the gene matches: 6. This CDR3 region has 16 residues. Germline-derived CDR1 and CDR2 are SGHKS and YYEKEE (reference sequence). The CDR3 protein is CASSLGRLADYNEQFF. The CDR3, as DNA: TGTGCCAGCAGCTTGGGGAGGCTAGCGGACTACAATGAGCAGTTCTTC.

The CDR3 protein is CARSPTSGRSADTQYF. CDR3 DNA sequence: TGTGCCAGAAGCCCGACTAGCGGGAGATCGGCAGATACGCAGTATTTT. This chain connects TRBV5-3 to TRBJ2-3, with TRBD2 identical over 12 bases. TRBV5-3 is designated an ORF whose function remains uncertain. Losses at the gene ends were 4 bases for V and 4 bases for J; bases not matched to a gene: 7. The CDR3 is 16 amino acids.

The chain links TRBV5-5 to TRBJ1-1; D is unclear. Trimming stripped 0 bases from V and 5 bases from J, with 14 bases between. Germline-derived CDR1 and CDR2 are SGHKS and YYEKEE (reference sequence). This CDR3 is 15 amino acids long. DNA of the CDR3: TGTGCCAGCAGCTTGGGAGCGGGGAGTTGGACTGAAGCTTTCTTT. It encodes CASSLGAGSWTEAFF.

This rearrangement joins TRBV7-2 to TRBJ2-2; TRBD2 matches 8 bases. This CDR3 contains 15 residues. Germline V gives CDR1 SGHTA, CDR2 FQGNSA. V lost 5 bases, J lost 1 base, and 3 bases stayed unmatched. CDR3 sequence (DNA): TGTGCCAGCAGCCCTACTAGCGGGAACACCGGGGAGCTGTTTTTT. Amino acids: CASSPTSGNTGELFF.

In its sample, this clone was seen once. The V gene is TRBV5-4, the J gene TRBJ2-3; unclear D gene. From germline, CDR1 is SGHNT and CDR2 YYREEE (reference sequence). V lost 0 bases, J lost 4 bases, and 3 bases lay in between. The CDR3 covers 12 residues. DNA for the CDR3: TGTGCCAGCAGCTTGGCCGCAGATACGCAGTATTTT. It encodes CASSLAADTQYF.

CDR3 coding DNA: TGCAGTGCTAGACACTATGGCTACACCTTC. This sequence encodes CSARHYGYTF. V and J are TRBV20-1 and TRBJ1-2; unclear D gene. V was cut by 2 bases and J by 3 bases, with 1 base left in between. The CDR3 has 10 amino acids. CDR1 is DFQATT and CDR2 is SNEGSKA in the germline V gene (reference sequence).

The V and J genes are TRBV27 and TRBJ1-4; D call uncertain. The CDR3 is 14 residues long. V was trimmed by 6 bases and J by 0 bases, leaving 8 bases between them. The germline V gene encodes CDR1 MNHEY and CDR2 SMNVEV (reference sequence). The CDR3 DNA follows: TGTGCCAGCAGCAAGTTTGCAACTAATGAAAAACTGTTTTTT. Translation gives CASSKFATNEKLFF.

The chain recombines TRBV10-3 with TRBJ2-1, with a tentative D call TRBD1 (5 bases). V shed 4 bases and J shed 7 bases, with 14 bases lying between them. CDR1 is ENHRY and CDR2 is SYGVKD in the germline V gene. The CDR3 sequence is 14 residues long. The CDR3, as DNA: TGTGCCATCAGTGGGCTGGAGTCAGGGAATGAGCAGTTCTTC. Residues: CAISGLESGNEQFF.

CDR3 DNA sequence: TGCAGCGGGGCCAGGGAGGAGACCCAGTACTTC. This gives the protein CSGAREETQYF. The chain couples TRBV29-1 to TRBJ2-5; D assignment may be TRBD1 or TRBD2 (5 bases each). The germline gives CDR1 SQVTM, CDR2 ANQGSEA. The CDR3 runs to 11 residues. Between the trimmed V and J ends, which lost 7 bases and 5 bases, there was a span of 11 bases.

The chain is built from TRBV5-1 and TRBJ2-4; D remains unclear. Per the germline V gene, CDR1 is SGHRS and CDR2 is YFSETQ. There are 16 residues in the CDR3. V was cut by 0 bases and J by 0 bases, with 10 bases left in between. The DNA of the CDR3 is TGCGCCAGCAGCTTGGGGGATTTTTTAGCCAAAAACATTCAGTACTTC. Amino acid sequence: CASSLGDFLAKNIQYF.

This chain joins TRBV12-5 and TRBJ1-1; D is uncertain. Between the trimmed V and J ends, which lost 4 bases and 1 base, there was a span of 10 bases. Germline-derived CDR1 and CDR2 are LGHNT and FRNRAP. This CDR3 contains 14 residues. The CDR3, as DNA: TGTGCTAGTGGTTGTCTAGGGTCGAACACTGAAGCTTTCTTT. Amino acids: CASGCLGSNTEAFF.

The chain has TRBV5-4 and TRBJ1-3; 7 bases line up with TRBD1. The germline gives CDR1 SGHNT, CDR2 YYREEE (reference sequence). The ends lost 0 bases at V and 4 bases at J; junction bases unmatched: 7. The CDR3 sequence is 16 residues long. In nucleotides, the CDR3 is TGTGCCAGCAGCTTGGGGAGAGGGGGCATCGGAAACACCATATATTTT. This translates into CASSLGRGGIGNTIYF.

The rearrangement joins TRBV6-5 to TRBJ2-1; 9 bases match TRBD1. Looked up from germline, CDR1 is MNHEY and CDR2 is SVGAGI. This CDR3 contains 15 residues. V shed 6 bases and J 2 bases; nucleotides not matched to a gene: 5. Here the CDR3 reads CASREDRGPYNEQFF. The CDR3 coding sequence is TGTGCCAGCAGGGAGGACAGGGGCCCCTACAATGAGCAGTTCTTC.

V and J are TRBV27 and TRBJ2-2; 7 bases agree with TRBD2. The V and J ends lost 3 bases and 2 bases, in that order; junction bases with no gene match: 9. Germline assignment: CDR1 MNHEY and CDR2 SMNVEV (reference sequence). The CDR3 has 17 amino acids. The DNA for the CDR3 is TGTGCCAGCAGTTTCCTAAGGGCTAGCGGTAACACCGGGGAGCTGTTTTTT. Translating it yields CASSFLRASGNTGELFF.

The chain joins TRBV6-1 to TRBJ1-2, with a possible D match to TRBD1 (5 bases). Germline assignment: CDR1 MNHNS and CDR2 SASEGT. The CDR3 sequence is 15 residues long. The V and J ends lost 2 bases and 0 bases respectively, with 10 bases between them. In DNA form, the CDR3 reads TGTGCCAGCAGTGAATACGGGGGGGCTAACTATGGCTACACCTTC. Translation gives CASSEYGGANYGYTF.

Concerning this clone: Sequence at one end of the junction differs from germline and may be a read error. The chain employs TRBV7-7 and TRBJ2-5; D may be TRBD1 or TRBD2 (5 bases each). The J call may be wrong; the DNA end is better matched by TRBJ2-7. The CDR3 runs 14 residues. CDR1 and CDR2 (germline): SSHAT, FNYEAQ (reference sequence). CDR3 residues: CASSPRDGVYEQYF. The CDR3 DNA sequence: TGTGCTAGCAGCCCCCGGGACGGGGTCTACGAGCAGTACTTC.

The chain joins TRBV6-5 to TRBJ1-2; TRBD1 agrees at 10 bases. This CDR3 spans 16 amino acids. V lost 2 bases to trimming and J lost 4 bases; unmatched junction nucleotides: 7. Germline V gene data show CDR1 as MNHEY and CDR2 as SVGAGI. The CDR3 nucleotides read TGTGCCAGCAGTTACACCCTGACAGGGGGCGTCTATGGCTACACCTTC. Amino acid sequence: CASSYTLTGGVYGYTF.

The rearrangement uses TRBV6-1 and TRBJ1-2; D might be TRBD1 (6 bases). Trimming took off 6 bases at V and 7 bases at J, with 15 bases between the two ends. The germline V gene encodes CDR1 MNHNS and CDR2 SASEGT. The CDR3 consists of 13 residues. The CDR3 spells CASRSDSRGGYTF. The CDR3 bases are TGTGCCAGCAGGTCGGACAGTCGGGGTGGCTACACCTTC.

The V and J genes are TRBV20-1 and TRBJ1-2, with D unresolved. The CDR3 spans 10 residues. The V and J ends lost 0 bases and 8 bases respectively, with 4 bases between them. Germline V gives CDR1 DFQATT, CDR2 SNEGSKA (reference sequence). The DNA for the CDR3 is TGCAGTGCTAGAGATCTCGGCTACACCTTC. This sequence encodes CSARDLGYTF.

V is TRBV19 and J is TRBJ1-1, with D uncertain. The CDR3 is made up of 15 amino acids. The V and J ends lost 0 bases and 1 base respectively, with 9 bases between them. Looked up from germline, CDR1 is LNHDA and CDR2 is SQIVND (reference sequence). CDR3 DNA: TGTGCCAGTAGTATAGATCGAGGCCGGAACACTGAAGCTTTCTTT. Its translation is CASSIDRGRNTEAFF.

This chain connects TRBV7-8 to TRBJ1-1; D is perhaps TRBD1 (5 bases). Germline values: CDR1 SGHVS, CDR2 FQNEAQ. Trimming cost V 2 bases and J 1 base, with 17 bases left between them. This CDR3 comprises 17 residues. The CDR3 here is CASSLYGRGPTNTEAFF. Here the CDR3 DNA reads TGTGCCAGCAGCTTATACGGTAGGGGTCCGACGAACACTGAAGCTTTCTTT.

With regard to this clone: In the same sample, other DNA sequences code for this CDR3. This sequence joins TRBV5-6 and TRBJ2-3; possible D gene TRBD2, 6 bases. Germline-derived CDR1 and CDR2 are SGHDT and YYEEEE. This CDR3 spans 13 amino acids. Deletions cut 0 bases from V and 4 bases from J, with 6 bases between. The CDR3: CASSLGGADTQYF. DNA for the CDR3: TGTGCCAGCAGCTTGGGCGGGGCAGATACGCAGTATTTT.

This clone was found a few times. This chain connects TRBV28 to TRBJ1-1, with 7 positions matching TRBD1. The junction had 0 bases not matched to a gene; V was cut back by 2 bases and J by 9 bases. This CDR3 is 11 amino acids long. Per germline, CDR1 MDHEN and CDR2 SYDVKM. The DNA for the CDR3 is TGTGCCAGCAGTTTAAGGGGGCAAGCTTTCTTT. This encodes CASSLRGQAFF.